This T cell receptor beta chain was observed in a study of identifying expanded T cells in peripheral blood. The study, taken as a whole, reports: Technical replicates showed around 1.1 changed clones; two weeks approximately 16; four weeks 19.

Points on this clone: No antigen is known for it.

This CDR3 has 14 amino acids. The germline gives CDR1 MNHEY, CDR2 SVGAGI. The V end was cut by 5 bases, the J end by 4 bases, with 14 bases between. The method was immunoSEQ multiplex PCR; TCRdb's version includes in-frame clones alone and lacks a portion of them. The table records more than 95,000 clones, more than 75% of them present only once. This TCR was sampled from a person aged 18 to 70 in good health. Sequenced sample: blood. V is TRBV6-5 and J is TRBJ1-1; D is ambiguous. The CDR3 loop is CASSPTLASTEAFF. For the CDR3, the DNA is TGTGCCAGCAGTCCCACCCTGGCGAGCACTGAAGCTTTCTTT.